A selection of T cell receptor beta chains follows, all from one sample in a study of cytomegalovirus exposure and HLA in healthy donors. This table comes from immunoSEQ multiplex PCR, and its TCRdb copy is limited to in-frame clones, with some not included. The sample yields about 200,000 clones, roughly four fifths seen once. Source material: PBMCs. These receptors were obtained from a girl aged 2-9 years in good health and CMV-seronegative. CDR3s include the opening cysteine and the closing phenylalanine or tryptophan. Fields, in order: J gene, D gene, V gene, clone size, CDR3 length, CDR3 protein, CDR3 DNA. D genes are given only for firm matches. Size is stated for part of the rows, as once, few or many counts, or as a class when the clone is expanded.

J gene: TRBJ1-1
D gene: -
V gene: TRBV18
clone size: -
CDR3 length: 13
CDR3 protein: CASSPIQGTEAFF
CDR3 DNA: TGTGCCAGCTCACCAATACAGGGCACTGAAGCTTTCTTT

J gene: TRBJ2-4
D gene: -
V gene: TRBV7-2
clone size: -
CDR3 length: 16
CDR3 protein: CASSPDTSEAKNIQYF
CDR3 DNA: TGTGCCAGCAGCCCGGACACCTCCGAAGCCAAAAACATTCAGTACTTC

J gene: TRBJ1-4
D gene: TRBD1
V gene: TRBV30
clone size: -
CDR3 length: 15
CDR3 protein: CAWRLGTGNDEKLFF
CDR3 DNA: TGTGCCTGGAGGCTCGGGACAGGGAATGATGAAAAACTGTTTTTT

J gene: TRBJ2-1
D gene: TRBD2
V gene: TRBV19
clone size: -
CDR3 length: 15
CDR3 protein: CASSMVSGTDNEQFF
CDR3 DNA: TGTGCCAGTAGTATGGTTAGCGGGACTGACAATGAGCAGTTCTTC

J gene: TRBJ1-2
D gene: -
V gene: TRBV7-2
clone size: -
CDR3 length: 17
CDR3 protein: CASSLGGLGGVGYGYTF
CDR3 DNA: TGTGCCAGCAGCTTAGGAGGTTTAGGGGGGGTTGGCTATGGCTACACCTTC

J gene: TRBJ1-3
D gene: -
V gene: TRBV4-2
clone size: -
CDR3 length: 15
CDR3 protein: CASSHGDFSGNTIYF
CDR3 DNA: TGTGCCAGCAGCCACGGGGATTTCTCTGGAAACACCATATATTTT

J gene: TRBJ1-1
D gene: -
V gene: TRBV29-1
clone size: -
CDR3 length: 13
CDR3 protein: CSVESSMNTEAFF
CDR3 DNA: TGCAGCGTGGAGTCTTCTATGAACACTGAAGCTTTCTTT

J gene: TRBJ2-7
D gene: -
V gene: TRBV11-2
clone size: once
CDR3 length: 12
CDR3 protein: CASSLRGHEQYF
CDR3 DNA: TGTGCCAGCAGCTTGCGGGGTCACGAGCAGTACTTC

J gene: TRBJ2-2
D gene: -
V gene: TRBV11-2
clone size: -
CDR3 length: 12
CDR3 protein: CASSPPYGELFF
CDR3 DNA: TGTGCCAGCAGCCCGCCCTACGGGGAGCTGTTTTTT

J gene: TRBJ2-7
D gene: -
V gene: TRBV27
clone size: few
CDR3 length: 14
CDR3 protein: CASRRDRAYGEQYF
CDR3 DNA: TGTGCCAGCAGGAGAGACAGAGCCTACGGCGAGCAGTACTTC

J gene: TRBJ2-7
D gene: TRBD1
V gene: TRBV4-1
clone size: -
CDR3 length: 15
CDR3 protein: CASSQVGQGPYEQYF
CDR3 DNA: TGCGCCAGCAGCCAAGTGGGACAGGGACCCTACGAGCAGTACTTC

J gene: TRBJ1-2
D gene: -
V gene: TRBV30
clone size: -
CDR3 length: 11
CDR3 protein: CAWSPVYGYTF
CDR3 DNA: TGTGCCTGGAGCCCTGTTTATGGCTACACCTTC

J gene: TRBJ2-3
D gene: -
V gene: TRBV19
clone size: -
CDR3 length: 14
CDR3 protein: CASSPSDGTDTQYF
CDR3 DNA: TGTGCCAGTAGTCCTAGCGATGGCACAGATACGCAGTATTTT

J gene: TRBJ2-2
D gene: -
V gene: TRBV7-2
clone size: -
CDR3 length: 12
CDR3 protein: CASSRQVGELFF
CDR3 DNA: TGTGCCAGCAGCCGACAGGTCGGGGAGCTGTTTTTT

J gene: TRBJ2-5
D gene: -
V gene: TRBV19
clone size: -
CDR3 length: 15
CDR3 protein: CASSMGGQSQETQYF
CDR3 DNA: TGTGCCAGTAGTATGGGGGGACAGTCGCAAGAGACCCAGTACTTC

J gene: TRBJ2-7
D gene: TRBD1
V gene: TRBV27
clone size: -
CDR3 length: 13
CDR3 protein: CASSLTGGYEQYF
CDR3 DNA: TGTGCCAGCAGTCTGACAGGGGGTTACGAGCAGTACTTC

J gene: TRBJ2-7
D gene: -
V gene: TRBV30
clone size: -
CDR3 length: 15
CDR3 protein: CAWTTSGWGFYEQYF
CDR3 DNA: TGTGCCTGGACCACTTCCGGGTGGGGCTTCTACGAGCAGTACTTC

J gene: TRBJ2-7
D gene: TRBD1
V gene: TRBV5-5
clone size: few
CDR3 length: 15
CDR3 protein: CASSITGGINYEQYF
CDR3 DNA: TGTGCCAGCAGCATTACAGGGGGCATAAACTACGAGCAGTACTTC

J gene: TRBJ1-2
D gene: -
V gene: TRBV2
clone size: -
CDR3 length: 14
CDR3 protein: CASSEDGVGVGYTF
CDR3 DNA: TGTGCCAGCAGTGAAGATGGGGTAGGGGTTGGCTACACCTTC

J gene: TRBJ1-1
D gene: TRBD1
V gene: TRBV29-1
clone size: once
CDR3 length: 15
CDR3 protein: CSVVRSGQMNTEAFF
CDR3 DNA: TGCAGCGTTGTAAGATCGGGACAGATGAACACTGAAGCTTTCTTT

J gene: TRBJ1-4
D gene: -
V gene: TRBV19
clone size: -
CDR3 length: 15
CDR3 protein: CASSRRRVINEKLFF
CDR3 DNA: TGTGCCAGTAGTAGGAGACGGGTGATTAATGAAAAACTGTTTTTT

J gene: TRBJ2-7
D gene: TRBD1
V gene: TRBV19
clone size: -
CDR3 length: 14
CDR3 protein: CASSMGDSSYEQYF
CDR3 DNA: TGTGCCAGTAGTATGGGGGACAGTTCCTACGAGCAGTACTTC

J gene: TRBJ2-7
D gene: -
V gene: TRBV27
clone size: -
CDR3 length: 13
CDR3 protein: CATSPSAGYEQYF
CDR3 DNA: TGTGCCACCTCCCCCTCGGCAGGCTACGAGCAGTACTTC

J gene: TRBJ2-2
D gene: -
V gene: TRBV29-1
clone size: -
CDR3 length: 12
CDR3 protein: CSVGQNTGELFF
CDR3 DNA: TGCAGCGTTGGACAGAACACCGGGGAGCTGTTTTTT

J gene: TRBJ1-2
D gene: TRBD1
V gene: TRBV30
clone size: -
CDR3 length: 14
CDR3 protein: CASDRGPTNYGYTF
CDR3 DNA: TGTGCCTCGGACAGGGGGCCCACTAACTATGGCTACACCTTC

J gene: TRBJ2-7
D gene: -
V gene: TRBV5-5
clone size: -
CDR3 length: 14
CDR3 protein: CASSFDPRVDEQYF
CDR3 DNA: TGTGCCAGCAGCTTCGACCCCCGGGTCGACGAGCAGTACTTC

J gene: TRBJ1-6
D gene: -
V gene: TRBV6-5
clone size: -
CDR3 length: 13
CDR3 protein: CASSVRGNSPLHF
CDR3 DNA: TGTGCCAGCAGTGTTCGGGGGAATTCACCCCTCCACTTT

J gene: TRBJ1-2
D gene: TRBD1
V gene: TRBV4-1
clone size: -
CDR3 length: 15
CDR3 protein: CASSQPGQGANGYTF
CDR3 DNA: TGCGCCAGCAGCCAGCCTGGACAGGGGGCAAATGGCTACACCTTC

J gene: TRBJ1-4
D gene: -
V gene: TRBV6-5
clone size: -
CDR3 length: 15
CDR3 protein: CASSYSGGEVEKLFF
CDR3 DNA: TGCGCCAGCAGTTACTCCGGGGGGGAGGTTGAAAAACTGTTTTTT

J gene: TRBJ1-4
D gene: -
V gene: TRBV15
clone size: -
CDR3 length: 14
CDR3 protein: CATSTSPRGSGLFF
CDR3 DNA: TGTGCCACCAGCACGTCGCCCAGGGGTTCTGGACTGTTTTTT

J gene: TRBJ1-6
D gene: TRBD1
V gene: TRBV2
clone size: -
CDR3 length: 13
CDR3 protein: CASGTGERSPLHF
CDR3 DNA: TGTGCCAGCGGGACAGGGGAACGTTCACCCCTCCACTTT

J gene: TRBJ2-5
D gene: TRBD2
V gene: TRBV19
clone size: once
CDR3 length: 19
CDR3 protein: CASTKYRGAGTSGGETQYF
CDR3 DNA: TGTGCCAGTACCAAATACAGGGGTGCCGGGACTAGCGGAGGAGAGACCCAGTACTTC

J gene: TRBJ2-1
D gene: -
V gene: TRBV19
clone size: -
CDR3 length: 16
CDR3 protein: CASSILEGTVGNEQFF
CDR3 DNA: TGTGCCAGTAGTATTTTGGAGGGGACAGTCGGGAATGAGCAGTTCTTC

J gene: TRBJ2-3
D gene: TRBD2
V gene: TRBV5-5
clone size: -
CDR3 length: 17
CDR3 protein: CASTRLAGGSSTDTQYF
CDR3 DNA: TGTGCCAGCACTCGGCTAGCGGGGGGTTCTAGCACAGATACGCAGTATTTT

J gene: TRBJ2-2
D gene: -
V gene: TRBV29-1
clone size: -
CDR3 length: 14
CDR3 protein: CSVEKGLNTGELFF
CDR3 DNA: TGCAGCGTTGAAAAGGGACTGAACACCGGGGAGCTGTTTTTT

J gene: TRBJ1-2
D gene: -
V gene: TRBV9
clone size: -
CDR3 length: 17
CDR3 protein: CASSVQITGRGDYGYTF
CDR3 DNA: TGTGCCAGCAGCGTACAGATAACAGGGAGGGGGGACTATGGCTACACCTTC

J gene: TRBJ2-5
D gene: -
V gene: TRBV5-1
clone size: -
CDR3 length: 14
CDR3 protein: CASSWTDGGETQYF
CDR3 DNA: TGCGCCAGCAGCTGGACCGACGGGGGAGAGACCCAGTACTTC

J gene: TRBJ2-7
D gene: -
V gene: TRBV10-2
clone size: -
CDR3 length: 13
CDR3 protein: CASSESRDYEQYF
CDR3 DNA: TGCGCCAGCAGTGAATCCAGGGACTACGAGCAGTACTTC

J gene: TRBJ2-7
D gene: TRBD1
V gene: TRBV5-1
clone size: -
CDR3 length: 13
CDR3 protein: CASSLGGGDEQYF
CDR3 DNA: TGCGCCAGCAGCTTGGGAGGGGGCGACGAGCAGTACTTC

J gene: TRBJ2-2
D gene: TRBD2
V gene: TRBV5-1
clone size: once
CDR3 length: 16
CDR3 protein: CASSSGAGGRSGELFF
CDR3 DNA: TGCGCCAGCAGCTCCGGGGCGGGAGGGCGATCCGGGGAGCTGTTTTTT

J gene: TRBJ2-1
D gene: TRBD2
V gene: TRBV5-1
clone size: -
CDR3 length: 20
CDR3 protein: CASSQKGYKDQRDKYNEQFF
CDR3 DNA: TGCGCCAGCAGTCAAAAAGGGTACAAAGACCAGCGGGATAAGTACAATGAGCAGTTCTTC

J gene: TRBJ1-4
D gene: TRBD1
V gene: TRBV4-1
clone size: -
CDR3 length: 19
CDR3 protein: CASSPLGRRGLATNEKLFF
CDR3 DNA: TGCGCCAGCAGCCCCCTGGGTCGGAGGGGGCTAGCAACTAATGAAAAACTGTTTTTT

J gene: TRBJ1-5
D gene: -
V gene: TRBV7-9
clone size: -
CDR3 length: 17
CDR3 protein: CASSRRGGRNSNQPQHF
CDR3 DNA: TGTGCCAGCAGCCGCCGGGGGGGGAGAAATAGCAATCAGCCCCAGCATTTT

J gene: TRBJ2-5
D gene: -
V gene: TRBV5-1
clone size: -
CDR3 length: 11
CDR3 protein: CASRLGETQYF
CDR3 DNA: TGCGCCAGCAGACTCGGGGAGACCCAGTACTTC

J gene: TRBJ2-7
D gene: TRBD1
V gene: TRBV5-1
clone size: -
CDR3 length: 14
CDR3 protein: CASSYFRGRDEQYF
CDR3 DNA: TGCGCCAGCAGCTACTTCAGGGGGCGAGACGAGCAGTACTTC

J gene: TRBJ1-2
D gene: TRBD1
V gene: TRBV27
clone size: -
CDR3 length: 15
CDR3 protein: CASSLWGQGFHGYTF
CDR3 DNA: TGTGCCAGCAGTTTATGGGGACAGGGATTCCATGGCTACACCTTC

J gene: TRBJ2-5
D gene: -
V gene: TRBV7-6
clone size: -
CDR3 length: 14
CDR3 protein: CASSLESEQETQYF
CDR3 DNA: TGTGCCAGCAGCTTAGAGAGCGAACAAGAGACCCAGTACTTC

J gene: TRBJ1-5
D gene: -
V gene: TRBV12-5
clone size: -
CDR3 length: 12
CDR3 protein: CASGQGVQPQHF
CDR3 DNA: TGTGCTAGTGGTCAGGGCGTGCAGCCCCAGCATTTT

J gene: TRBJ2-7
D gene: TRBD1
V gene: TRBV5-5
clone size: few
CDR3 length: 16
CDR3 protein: CASSLGTGVVSDEQYF
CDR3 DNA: TGTGCCAGCAGCTTGGGAACAGGGGTGGTCAGCGACGAGCAGTACTTC

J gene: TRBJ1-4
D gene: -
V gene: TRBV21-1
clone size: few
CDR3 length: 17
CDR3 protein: CASSKEGDREENEKLFF
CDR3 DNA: TGTGCCAGCAGCAAAGAGGGGGATCGGGAGGAAAATGAAAAACTGTTTTTT

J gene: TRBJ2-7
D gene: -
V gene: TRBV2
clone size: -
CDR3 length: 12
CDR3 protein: CASMREVYEQYF
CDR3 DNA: TGTGCCAGCATGAGGGAAGTTTACGAGCAGTACTTC